This T cell receptor (beta chain) was profiled in a study of glioma-infiltrating T cells after dendritic cell vaccination. Study observations and caveats: Longer survival after dendritic cell vaccination followed higher pretreatment TIL content.

A single count supports this clone. No antigen is known for it. V was trimmed by 0 bases and J by 3 bases, leaving 13 bases between them. Germline lookup yields CDR1 KGHSH and CDR2 LQKENI. This CDR3 is built from 16 residues. Some clones are missing from TCRdb's copy, which holds only in-frame ones; the method was immunoSEQ multiplex PCR. The table records 65,000 or so clones, 86% of them present only once. Time point denoted: after dendritic cell vaccination, including at tumor progression/relapse. The receptor was derived from a human donor with glioblastoma. The sample in question was blood, obtained after dendritic cell vaccination. The chain employs TRBV18 and TRBJ2-3; perhaps TRBD2 as D (6 bases). The CDR3 nucleotides are TGTGCCAGCTCACCACCGCGGGGATCCTGGACAGATACGCAGTATTTT. Its protein is CASSPPRGSWTDTQYF.